This T cell receptor (beta chain) emerged from a study of T cell responses to AZD1222 COVID-19 vaccine. Points from the study as a whole: At baseline, just 6 or 7 AZD1222 recipients tested seropositive. Researchers took repertoire samples only after the peak T cell response had come. Mapped onto spike, vaccine-associated CD4 TCRs spanned it and were dominant at 160-218 and 743-854. Epitopes outside B.1.351 and B.1.1.7 mutated regions reportedly drew nearly half of spike TCRs.

Method: immunoSEQ multiplex PCR; TCRdb's copy keeps in-frame clones and lacks some. The table includes more than 85,000 clones, approximately 90% detected once. Germline assignment: CDR1 SGDLS and CDR2 YYNGEE. Losses at the gene ends were 1 base for V and 7 bases for J; bases not matched to a gene: 4. The CDR3 covers 14 residues. Details on this clone: Its antigen is still unknown.

This specimen consisted of peripheral blood, obtained on day 0 of AZD1222 vaccination. The sequence was collected from an adult in good health. The genes are TRBV9 and TRBJ2-2; 7 bases align to TRBD1. The CDR3 DNA is TGTGCCAGCAGCGTAACAGGGGAAGTCGGGGAGCTGTTTTTT. It specifies CASSVTGEVGELFF.